Presented here are 22 T cell receptor beta chains from one specimen sequenced in a study of blood T cell repertoires in COVID-19 (dated by TCRdb to between 2020 and 2021). The receptor library was made with the immunoSEQ multiplex PCR assay. TCRdb carries this immuneACCESS record with in-frame sequences only. Its versions omit some clonotypes, under half of them owing to an unresolved V gene in the studies checked, with the rest unexplained. The sample records over 60,000 clones, 80% to 90% of which are singletons. The top ten clones comprise approximately 11% of the sample. The sequenced sample was peripheral blood. Source of these receptors: a man in his 70s with active or convalescent COVID-19.

This chain links TRBV20-1 with TRBJ2-5, with D uncertain. The CDR3 is made up of 11 amino acids. V lost 3 bases and J 4 bases, leaving 6 bases between the germline ends. Germline CDR1 reads DFQATT; CDR2 reads SNEGSKA (reference sequence). The CDR3 DNA sequence: TGCAGTGCTAGTCCCGGAGAGACCCAGTACTTC. The encoded protein is CSASPGETQYF.

CDR3 sequence (DNA): TGTGCCAGTGTGGCAGTGGGGACAGGGGACTATGGCTACACCTTC. This sequence encodes CASVAVGTGDYGYTF. This chain joins TRBV19 and TRBJ1-2, with 10 bases matching TRBD1. V was clipped by 8 bases and J by 3 bases; unmatched bases: 9. The CDR3 contains 15 residues. Germline assignment: CDR1 LNHDA and CDR2 SQIVND (reference sequence).

V and J are TRBV4-1 and TRBJ2-5; tentative D call: TRBD1 (6 bases). Germline V lookup: CDR1 MGHRA, CDR2 YSYEKL. V gave up 1 base and J gave up 3 bases, with 9 bases separating them. This CDR3 comprises 14 residues. Written as DNA, the CDR3 is TGCGCCAGCAGCCAAGGGAAGGGGGAAGAGACCCAGTACTTC. Protein product: CASSQGKGEETQYF.

This clone was seen once. This chain links TRBV29-1 with TRBJ1-1; the D gene is possibly TRBD1 (5 bases). The CDR3 sequence is 13 residues long. Germline CDR1 and CDR2: SQVTM and ANQGSEA. V lost 4 bases to trimming and J lost 4 bases, with 13 bases between them. CDR3 loop: CSVGPGGRTEAFF. The CDR3 DNA sequence: TGCAGCGTTGGGCCCGGGGGTCGCACTGAAGCTTTCTTT.

The rearrangement uses TRBV7-9 and TRBJ2-2; D is unclear. With 4 bases removed from V and 6 bases from J, the gap between germline ends came to 6 bases. Germline V CDR1 and CDR2: SEHNR, FQNEAQ (reference sequence). This CDR3 comprises 12 residues. For the CDR3, the DNA is TGTGCCAGCAGCTCGGGTGCCGGGGAGCTGTTTTTT. It encodes CASSSGAGELFF.

The chain has TRBV2 and TRBJ1-5, with TRBD1 matching over 8 bases. CDR1 SNHLY and CDR2 FYNNEI come from the germline V gene. The junction had 9 bases not matched to a gene; V was cut back by 7 bases and J by 7 bases. CDR3 length equals 14 residues. The CDR3 nucleotides read TGTGCCAGCAACCTCGGACAGGGTGGGCAGCCCCAGCATTTT. Amino acids: CASNLGQGGQPQHF.

V and J are TRBV6-5 and TRBJ1-6, with D hard to call. CDR3 length: 12 amino acids. Per germline, CDR1 MNHEY and CDR2 SVGAGI. Between the trimmed V and J ends, which lost 8 bases and 9 bases, there was a span of 11 bases. DNA of the CDR3: TGTGCCAGCCGCGTCTTTGGTTCACCCCTCCACTTT. This encodes CASRVFGSPLHF.

This chain joins TRBV18 and TRBJ2-7; 8 bases match TRBD1. CDR1 KGHSH and CDR2 LQKENI come from the germline V gene. Unmatched junction bases numbered 1, after V lost 3 bases and J lost 0 bases. This CDR3 has 14 residues. This chain's CDR3 is CASSPGQASYEQYF. The CDR3 coding sequence is TGTGCCAGCTCACCGGGACAGGCCTCCTACGAGCAGTACTTC.

V gene TRBV7-9 combines with J gene TRBJ2-7, with TRBD1 identical over 8 bases. This CDR3 contains 13 residues. The germline gives CDR1 SEHNR, CDR2 FQNEAQ (reference sequence). The junction had 6 bases not matched to a gene; V was cut back by 5 bases and J by 6 bases. CDR3 in DNA: TGTGCCAGCAGCACCCGGACAGGGAGCGAGCAGTACTTC. Amino acid sequence: CASSTRTGSEQYF.

The V call is TRBV24-1, the J call TRBJ2-1, with 8 nucleotides matching TRBD1. The germline V gene has CDR1 KGHDR and CDR2 SFDVKD. The junction had 8 bases not matched to a gene; V was cut back by 3 bases and J by 8 bases. This CDR3 is 15 amino acids long. This chain's CDR3 is CATSDPRTGPYEQFF. The CDR3, as DNA: TGTGCCACCAGTGATCCTAGGACAGGGCCCTATGAGCAGTTCTTC.

The gene calls are TRBV6-6 and TRBJ1-1, with TRBD1 matching over 9 bases. Per the germline V gene, CDR1 is MNHNY and CDR2 is SVGAGI (reference sequence). The V gene end was trimmed by 5 bases and the J gene end by 4 bases; junction bases not matched to a gene: 5. The CDR3 spans 14 residues. This chain's CDR3 is CASSQQGAGTEAFF. CDR3 nucleotides: TGTGCCAGCAGTCAACAGGGGGCAGGCACTGAAGCTTTCTTT.

The gene calls are TRBV19 and TRBJ2-7, with 9 positions matching TRBD1. The CDR3 extends over 13 amino acids. Trimming took 7 bases from V and 3 from J; bases not matched to a gene: 4. Germline loops: CDR1 LNHDA, CDR2 SQIVND (reference sequence). The CDR3: CASKGQGVYEQYF. For the CDR3, the DNA is TGTGCCAGTAAGGGACAGGGAGTCTACGAGCAGTACTTC.

This clone was seen a handful of times. This chain links TRBV30 with TRBJ2-7, with D tentatively TRBD2 (6 bases). Trimming pared 2 bases from V and 5 bases from J, leaving 19 bases between. From germline, CDR1 is GTSNPN and CDR2 SVGIG (reference sequence). There are 15 residues in the CDR3. The CDR3 region is CAWSQLRIGGHEQYF. The CDR3 DNA follows: TGTGCCTGGAGTCAACTCAGGATCGGGGGTCACGAGCAGTACTTC. Full variable domain (remainder filled in from reference TRBV30 and TRBJ2-7): SQTIHQWPATLVQPVGSPLSLECTVEGTSNPNLYWYRQAAGRGLQLLFYSVGIGQISSEVPQNLSASRPQDRQFILSSKKLLLSDSGFYLCAWSQLRIGGHEQYFGPGTRLTVT.

The CDR3 sequence is CASSSVGGLEGEQFF. In DNA form, the CDR3 reads TGTGCCAGCAGTTCAGTCGGGGGGCTGGAAGGTGAGCAGTTCTTC. V usage is TRBV11-2 and J usage is TRBJ2-1, with D tentatively TRBD2 (7 bases). The CDR3 runs 15 residues. Germline CDR1 SGHAT, CDR2 FQNNGV. V was trimmed by 6 bases and J by 9 bases, leaving 21 bases between them.

J is TRBJ1-2 and V is TRBV28; no clear D. The CDR3 extends over 11 amino acids. The germline V gene has CDR1 MDHEN and CDR2 SYDVKM. The V end lost 3 bases, the J end lost 8 bases, and 7 bases lay between the germline ends. The CDR3 bases are TGTGCCAGCAGTTTGGGGAGAGGCTACACCTTC. This codes for CASSLGRGYTF.

The chain combines TRBV30 with TRBJ2-4, with no clear D. The germline V gene encodes CDR1 GTSNPN and CDR2 SVGIG (reference sequence). The V end was cut by 1 base, the J end by 10 bases, with 11 bases between. The CDR3 runs to 12 residues. The CDR3 nucleotides read TGTGCCTGGAGTGGAGTCGTTTCGATTCAGTACTTC. Protein: CAWSGVVSIQYF.

The chain uses TRBV20-1 and TRBJ1-1; tentative D call: TRBD1 (6 bases). There are 13 residues in the CDR3. Trimming took off 3 bases at V and 1 base at J, with 9 bases between the two ends. Germline CDR1 DFQATT, CDR2 SNEGSKA (reference sequence). In nucleotides, the CDR3 is TGCAGTGCTAGTCCAGGGGCGAACACTGAAGCTTTCTTT. Translated: CSASPGANTEAFF.

The chain links TRBV18 to TRBJ2-7; 9 bases line up with TRBD2. The trim removed 6 bases at V and 2 bases at J, leaving 17 bases unmatched. CDR1 and CDR2 (germline): KGHSH, LQKENI. CDR3 length: 18 amino acids. CDR3 in amino acids: CASSPMYMGGTSTYEQYF. The CDR3 coding sequence is TGTGCCAGCTCTCCGATGTATATGGGGGGGACTAGCACCTACGAGCAGTACTTC.

The chain uses TRBV5-1 and TRBJ2-2; 14 bases fit TRBD2. Germline values: CDR1 SGHRS, CDR2 YFSETQ. Trimming removed 4 bases from V and 5 bases from J; junction bases left unmatched: 7. The CDR3 contains 17 residues. The CDR3: CASSLRTSGRLTGELFF. The CDR3 bases are TGCGCCAGCAGCCTCAGGACTAGCGGGAGGTTGACCGGGGAGCTGTTTTTT.

This chain links TRBV2 with TRBJ1-5; tentative D call: TRBD1 (6 bases). Germline CDR1 SNHLY, CDR2 FYNNEI. The CDR3 is 15 amino acids. The V gene lost 8 bases and the J gene lost 4 bases, with 18 bases spanning the gap. CDR3 region: CASQRDPQGNQPQHF. CDR3 DNA sequence: TGTGCCAGCCAACGCGATCCCCAGGGGAATCAGCCCCAGCATTTT.

This clone was seen only once. This chain uses TRBV28 with TRBJ1-2, with 10 bases matching TRBD1. The V gene's germline CDR1 is MDHEN and CDR2 SYDVKM. Unmatched junction bases numbered 6, after V lost 5 bases and J lost 3 bases. The CDR3 has 15 amino acids. The CDR3 sequence: CASSERDRGDYGYTF. The CDR3 DNA sequence: TGTGCCAGCAGTGAGAGGGACAGGGGAGACTATGGCTACACCTTC.

The chain has TRBV18 and TRBJ2-2, with TRBD2 as a possible D gene (5 bases). CDR1 and CDR2 (germline): KGHSH, LQKENI. CDR3 length: 15 amino acids. V was clipped by 3 bases and J by 5 bases, with 13 bases between them. The CDR3 protein is CASSPYTGYTGELFF. The CDR3, as DNA: TGTGCCAGCTCACCTTATACGGGATATACCGGGGAGCTGTTTTTT.